The clone carrying this TCR beta chain was recorded only once. TCRdb's copy holds only in-frame clones and misses some; the assay was immunoSEQ multiplex PCR. The table records hundreds of thousands of clones, roughly 88% of them present only once. Trimming took 0 bases from V and 7 from J, leaving 14 bases between them. The CDR3 contains 15 residues. Germline V gene sequence: CDR1 SGHAT, CDR2 FQNNGV. This sample stems from a study of blood T cell repertoires in COVID-19. Background on the study: COVID-19 samples from acute and convalescent phases originated in the United States, Italy and Spain. T cells, B-cell-depleted T cells, or PBMCs supplied cDNA or gDNA.

The source is a woman aged 50 to 65 with active or convalescent COVID-19. Sequenced material: peripheral blood. The chain is built from TRBV11-2 and TRBJ2-3; a possible D gene is TRBD2 (6 bases). This CDR3 reads CASSLEGRDWNTQYF. The DNA for the CDR3 is TGTGCCAGCAGCTTAGAGGGGCGGGACTGGAATACGCAGTATTTT.